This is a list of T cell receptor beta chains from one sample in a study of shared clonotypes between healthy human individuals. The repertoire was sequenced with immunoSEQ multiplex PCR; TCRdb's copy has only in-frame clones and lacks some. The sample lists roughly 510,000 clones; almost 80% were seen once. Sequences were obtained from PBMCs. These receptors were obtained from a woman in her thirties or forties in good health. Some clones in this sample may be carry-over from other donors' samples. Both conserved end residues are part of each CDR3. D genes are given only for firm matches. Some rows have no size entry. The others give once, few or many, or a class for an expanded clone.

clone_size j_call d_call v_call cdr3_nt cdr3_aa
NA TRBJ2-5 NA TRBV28 TGTGCCAGCAGTTTATACGCAGGGGTGGAAGAGACCCAGTACTTC CASSLYAGVEETQYF
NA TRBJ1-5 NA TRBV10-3 TGTGCCACCAGGGCAGGGGTCAGCAATCAGCCCCAGCATTTT CATRAGVSNQPQHF
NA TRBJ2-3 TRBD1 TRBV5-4 TGTGCCAGCAGCTTACCGGGACAGAGGACAGATACGCAGTATTTT CASSLPGQRTDTQYF
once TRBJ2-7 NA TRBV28 TGTGCCAGCAGTTTACCAGAATCCTACGAGCAGTACTTC CASSLPESYEQYF
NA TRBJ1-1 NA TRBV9 TGTGCCAGCAGCGTAGCGAGGGGAACTGAAGCTTTCTTT CASSVARGTEAFF
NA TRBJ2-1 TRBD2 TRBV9 TGTGCCAGCAGCGTCCTAGCGGGAGGGGACAATGAGCAGTTCTTC CASSVLAGGDNEQFF
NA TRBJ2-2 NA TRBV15 TGTGCCACCAGCAGAGATCGAACCGGGGAGCTGTTTTTT CATSRDRTGELFF
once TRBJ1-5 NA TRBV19 TGTGCCAGTAGTTCCTCGTGGGGAGGATGGCAGCCCCAGCATTTT CASSSSWGGWQPQHF
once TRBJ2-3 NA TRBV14 TGTGCCAGCAGCCAATTAACGGGTGATACGCAGTATTTT CASSQLTGDTQYF
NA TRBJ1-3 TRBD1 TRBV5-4 TGTGCCAGCAGCGGCGGGGGTGTCCAGGGGGAATCAGGAAACACCATATATTTT CASSGGGVQGESGNTIYF
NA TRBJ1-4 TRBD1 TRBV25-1 TGTGCCAGCAGTGGTCACGGGACAGGGGACGAAAAACTGTTTTTT CASSGHGTGDEKLFF
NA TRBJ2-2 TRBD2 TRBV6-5 TGTGCCAGCCGCGCGGCTAGCGGGAGGGCCGGGGAGCTGTTTTTT CASRAASGRAGELFF
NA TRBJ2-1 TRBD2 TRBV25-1 TGTGCCAGCAGTGCCATAGCGGGGTACAATGAGCAGTTCTTC CASSAIAGYNEQFF
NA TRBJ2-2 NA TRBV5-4 TGTGCCAGCAGCTCCGGCAGAATGAACACCGGGGAGCTGTTTTTT CASSSGRMNTGELFF
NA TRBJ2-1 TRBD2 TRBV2 TGTGCCAGCAGTACGTCCGGGACTAGCGGATACAATGAGCAGTTCTTC CASSTSGTSGYNEQFF
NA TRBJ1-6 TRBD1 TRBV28 TGTGCCAGCAGCCCGCCCCGGGACAGGGTGAATAATTCACCCCTCCACTTT CASSPPRDRVNNSPLHF
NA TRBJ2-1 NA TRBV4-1 TGCGCCAGCAGCCAAGGAAGGGGAGCAGACGGGGGCTACAATGAGCAGTTCTTC CASSQGRGADGGYNEQFF
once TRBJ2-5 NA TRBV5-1 TGCGCCAGCAGCTATAGCCCGGGGTTTTCAGAGACCCAGTACTTC CASSYSPGFSETQYF
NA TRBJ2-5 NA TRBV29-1 TGCAGCGTTGAAAAGGTCGTCGGGGAGACCCAGTACTTC CSVEKVVGETQYF
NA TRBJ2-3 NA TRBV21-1 TGTGCCAGCCCCGGGGAGGGCGAAGCACGGGGAGATACGCAGTATTTT CASPGEGEARGDTQYF
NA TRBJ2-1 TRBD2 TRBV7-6 TGTGCCAGCAGCAAAACCACTAGCGCGAGTTCCTACAATGAGCAGTTCTTC CASSKTTSASSYNEQFF
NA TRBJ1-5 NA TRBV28 TGTGCCAGCAGTTTGGGTTTCGGCAGGGGCAATCAGCCCCAGCATTTT CASSLGFGRGNQPQHF
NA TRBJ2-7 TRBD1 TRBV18 TGTGCCAGCTCACCATGGGAACAGGGGGCTGACGAGCAGTACTTC CASSPWEQGADEQYF
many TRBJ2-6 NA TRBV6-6 TGTGCCAGCAGTTACGAGGGGGCTGGGGCCAACGTCCTGACTTTC CASSYEGAGANVLTF
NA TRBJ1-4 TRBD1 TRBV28 TGTGCCAGCAGTTGGTTGGGACAGGGGGATGAAAAACTGTTTTTT CASSWLGQGDEKLFF
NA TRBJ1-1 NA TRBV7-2 TGTGCCAGCGCTCCAGACCTCGGGAGCACTGAAGCTTTCTTT CASAPDLGSTEAFF
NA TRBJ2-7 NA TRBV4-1 TGCGCCAGCAGCTCCCGGGACAACTCCTACGAGCAGTACTTC CASSSRDNSYEQYF
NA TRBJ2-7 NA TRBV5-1 TGCGCCAGCAGCTTGGTGTTCCCCGGGTCCCCCTCCGAGCAGTACTTC CASSLVFPGSPSEQYF
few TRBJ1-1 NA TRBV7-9 TGTGCCAGCAGCTTAGCAGTAGGGACGGGCACTGAAGCTTTCTTT CASSLAVGTGTEAFF
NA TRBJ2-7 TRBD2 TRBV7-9 TGTGCCAGCAGCCCCCGGCCGGGACTAGCGGAGGCCTACGAGCAGTACTTC CASSPRPGLAEAYEQYF
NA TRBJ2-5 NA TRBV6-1 TGTGCCAGCAGTCTCCAGGGGGGACAAGAGACCCAGTACTTC CASSLQGGQETQYF
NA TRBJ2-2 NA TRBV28 TGTGCCAGCAGTTTTAGGGTCGGGGAGCTGTTTTTT CASSFRVGELFF
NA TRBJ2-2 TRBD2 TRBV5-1 TGCGCCAGCAGCTCCGGAGCGGGAGAAACCGGGGAGCTGTTTTTT CASSSGAGETGELFF
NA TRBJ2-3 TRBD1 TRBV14 TGTGCCAGCAGCCAAGAAGACAGGGACCCCAGCACAGATACGCAGTATTTT CASSQEDRDPSTDTQYF
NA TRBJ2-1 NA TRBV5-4 TGTGCCAGCAGCTCGGTAGGGGGGGCCTACAATGAGCAGTTCTTC CASSSVGGAYNEQFF
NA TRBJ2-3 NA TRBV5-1 TGCGCCAGCAGCGTCCAGGGAGGTGGCACAGATACGCAGTATTTT CASSVQGGGTDTQYF
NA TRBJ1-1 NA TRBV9 TGTGCCAGCAGCGTAGGGGCGGGAGGGCTGAATACTGAAGCTTTCTTT CASSVGAGGLNTEAFF
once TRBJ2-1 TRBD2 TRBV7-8 TGTGCCAGCAGACCCAGACTAGCGGGAGATCAATACAATGAGCAGTTCTTC CASRPRLAGDQYNEQFF
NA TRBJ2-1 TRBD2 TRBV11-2 TGTGCGGGGGGGACTAGCGGGATAGCTGAGCAGTTCTTC CAGGTSGIAEQFF
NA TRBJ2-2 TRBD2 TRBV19 TGTGCCAGTAGTATCCCTGGGACTAGCGGGAGAGGTTTGAACACCGGGGAGCTGTTTTTT CASSIPGTSGRGLNTGELFF
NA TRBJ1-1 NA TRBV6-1 TGTGCCAGCAGTGAAAGGAGGCTTGGGACTGAAGCTTTCTTT CASSERRLGTEAFF
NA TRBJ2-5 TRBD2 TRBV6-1 TGTGCCAGCATCCCGCCGGGGGGGGGCCAAGAGACCCAGTACTTC CASIPPGGGQETQYF
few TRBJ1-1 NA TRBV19 TGTGCCAGTAGTACTCAGGGAAGGACTGAAGCTTTCTTT CASSTQGRTEAFF
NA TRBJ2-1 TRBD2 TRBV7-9 TGTGCCAGCAGCTTAGGCGGTAGCGGGACAAGGGATGAGCAGTTCTTC CASSLGGSGTRDEQFF
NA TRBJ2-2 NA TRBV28 TGTGCCAGCAGTTTAATCAGGGTCACCGGGGAGCTGTTTTTT CASSLIRVTGELFF
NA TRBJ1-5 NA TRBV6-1 TGTGCCAGCAGTGCTGCGGGGCACAATCAGCCCCAGCATTTT CASSAAGHNQPQHF
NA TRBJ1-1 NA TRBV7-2 TGTGCCAGCAGCCACCACAACACTGAAGCTTTCTTT CASSHHNTEAFF
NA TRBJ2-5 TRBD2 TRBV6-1 TGTGCCAGCAGGGTAGCGGGGCAAGAGACCCAGTACTTC CASRVAGQETQYF
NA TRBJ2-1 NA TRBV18 TGTGCCAGCTCCTCACTACAGGTGAGCTCCTACAATGAGCAGTTCTTC CASSSLQVSSYNEQFF
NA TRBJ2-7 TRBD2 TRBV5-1 TGCGCCAGCAGCTTGGTGCCGGGAGGGCCTTACGAGCAGTACTTC CASSLVPGGPYEQYF
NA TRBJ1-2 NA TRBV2 TGTGCCAGCAGTGAGCAGACAGTAGGGTATGGCTACACCTTC CASSEQTVGYGYTF
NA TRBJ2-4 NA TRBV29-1 TGCAGCGTTTCGGACAGCCTAGCCAAAAACATTCAGTACTTC CSVSDSLAKNIQYF
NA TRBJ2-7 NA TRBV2 TGTGCCAGCACTTTCGGGGGTAGTCTCTACGAGCAGTACTTC CASTFGGSLYEQYF